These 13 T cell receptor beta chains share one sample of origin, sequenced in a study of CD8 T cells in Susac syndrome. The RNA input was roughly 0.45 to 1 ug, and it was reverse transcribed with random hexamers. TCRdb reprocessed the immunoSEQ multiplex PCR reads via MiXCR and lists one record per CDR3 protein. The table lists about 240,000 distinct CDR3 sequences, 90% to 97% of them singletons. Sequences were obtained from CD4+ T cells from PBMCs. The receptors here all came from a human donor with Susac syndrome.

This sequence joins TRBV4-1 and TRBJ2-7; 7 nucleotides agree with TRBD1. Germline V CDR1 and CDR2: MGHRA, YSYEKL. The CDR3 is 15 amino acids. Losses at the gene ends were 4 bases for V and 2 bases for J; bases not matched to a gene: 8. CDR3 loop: CASSPRDSATYEQYF. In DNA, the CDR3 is TGCGCCAGCAGCCCCCGGGACAGTGCCACCTACGAGCAGTACTTC.

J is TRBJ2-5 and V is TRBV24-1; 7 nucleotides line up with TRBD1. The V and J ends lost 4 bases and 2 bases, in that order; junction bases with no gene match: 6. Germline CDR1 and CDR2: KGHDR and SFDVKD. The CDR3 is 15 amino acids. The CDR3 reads CATSDPRDSQETQYF. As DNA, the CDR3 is TGTGCCACCAGTGACCCCAGGGACAGTCAAGAGACCCAGTACTTC.

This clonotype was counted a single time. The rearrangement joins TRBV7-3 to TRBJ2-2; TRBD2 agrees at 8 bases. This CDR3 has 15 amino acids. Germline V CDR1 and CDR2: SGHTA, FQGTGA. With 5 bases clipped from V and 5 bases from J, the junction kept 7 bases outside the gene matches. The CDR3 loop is CASSPHSSGTGELFF. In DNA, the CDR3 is TGTGCCAGCAGCCCCCACTCTAGCGGGACCGGGGAGCTGTTTTTT.

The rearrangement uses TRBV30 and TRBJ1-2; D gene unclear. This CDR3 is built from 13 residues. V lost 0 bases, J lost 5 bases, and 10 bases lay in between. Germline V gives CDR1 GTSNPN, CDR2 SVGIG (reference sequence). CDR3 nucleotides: TGTGCCTGGAGTGTACCGGCAGGTTATGGCTACACCTTC. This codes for CAWSVPAGYGYTF.

CDR3 sequence reads: CASSRPGQGTYEQYF. DNA of the CDR3: TGTGCCAGCAGTCGGCCGGGACAGGGGACCTACGAGCAGTACTTC. This chain connects TRBV25-1 to TRBJ2-7, with 10 positions matching TRBD1. Germline trimming cut 5 bases from V and 2 bases from J; bases unmatched to any gene: 6. CDR3 length: 15 residues. Germline values: CDR1 MGHDK, CDR2 SYGVNS.

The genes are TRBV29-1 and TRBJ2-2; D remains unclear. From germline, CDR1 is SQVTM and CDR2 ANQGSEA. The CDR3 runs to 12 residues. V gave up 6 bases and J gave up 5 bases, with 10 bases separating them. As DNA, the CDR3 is TGCAGCGTGCGGCCGCGGACCGGGGAGCTGTTTTTT. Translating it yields CSVRPRTGELFF.

This CDR3 is CATSGMGSNYGYTF. DNA of the CDR3: TGTGCCACCAGTGGAATGGGATCTAACTATGGCTACACCTTC. The chain couples TRBV24-1 to TRBJ1-2; the D is unclear. Germline V CDR1 and CDR2: KGHDR, SFDVKD. The CDR3 extends over 14 amino acids. Trimming cost V 5 bases and J 0 bases, with 9 bases left between them.

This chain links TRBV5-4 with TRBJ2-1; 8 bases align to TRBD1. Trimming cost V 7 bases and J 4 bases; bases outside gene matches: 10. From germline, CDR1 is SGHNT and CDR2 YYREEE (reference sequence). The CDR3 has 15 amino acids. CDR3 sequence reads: CASSLTGTGYNEQFF. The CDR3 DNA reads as TGTGCCAGCTCTTTAACCGGGACAGGTTACAATGAGCAGTTCTTC.

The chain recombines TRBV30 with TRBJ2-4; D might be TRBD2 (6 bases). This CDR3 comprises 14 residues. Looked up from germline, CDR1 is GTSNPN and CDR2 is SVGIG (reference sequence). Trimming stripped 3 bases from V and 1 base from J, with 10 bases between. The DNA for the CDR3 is TGTGCCTGGAGCAGGACTACCGCCAAAAACATTCAGTACTTC. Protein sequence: CAWSRTTAKNIQYF.

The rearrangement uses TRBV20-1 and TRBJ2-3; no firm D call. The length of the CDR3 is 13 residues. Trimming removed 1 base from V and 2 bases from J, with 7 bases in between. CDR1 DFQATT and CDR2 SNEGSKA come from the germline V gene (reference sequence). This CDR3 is CSARGQTTDTQYF. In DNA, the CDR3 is TGCAGTGCTAGAGGACAAACCACAGATACGCAGTATTTT.

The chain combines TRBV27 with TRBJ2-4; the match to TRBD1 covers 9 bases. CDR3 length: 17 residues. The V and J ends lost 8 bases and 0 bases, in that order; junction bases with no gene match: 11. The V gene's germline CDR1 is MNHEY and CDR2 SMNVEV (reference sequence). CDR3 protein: CASGDRVGPLAKNIQYF. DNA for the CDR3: TGTGCCAGCGGGGACAGGGTGGGACCTCTAGCCAAAAACATTCAGTACTTC.

The CDR3, as DNA: TGTGCCTGGAGAGGGACTAGCGGGACCTACGAGCAGTACTTC. Its translation is CAWRGTSGTYEQYF. J is TRBJ2-7 and V is TRBV30; 13 positions agree with TRBD2. Germline assignment: CDR1 GTSNPN and CDR2 SVGIG (reference sequence). The J segment lost 2 bases and the V segment lost 3 bases, leaving 1 base of the junction unmatched. This CDR3 region has 14 residues.

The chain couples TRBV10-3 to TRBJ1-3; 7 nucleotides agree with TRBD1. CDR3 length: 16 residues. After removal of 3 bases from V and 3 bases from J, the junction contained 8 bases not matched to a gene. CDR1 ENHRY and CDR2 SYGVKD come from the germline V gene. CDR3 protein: CAISDGSRGFGNTIYF. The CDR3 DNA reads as TGTGCCATCAGTGACGGTTCCAGGGGGTTTGGAAACACCATATATTTT.